The 32 T cell receptor beta chains reported below all come from one sample, sequenced in a study of blood T cell repertoires in COVID-19. Sequenced by immunoSEQ multiplex PCR; TCRdb stores in-frame clones only, minus some. The sample has some 220,000 clones; roughly 86% are singletons. Source material: peripheral blood. These receptors all stem from a man in his fifties or sixties with acute or convalescent COVID-19.

This chain connects TRBV7-3 to TRBJ2-2; D not resolved. The CDR3 covers 13 residues. V was shortened by 5 bases and J by 2 bases, with 6 bases between the two germline ends. Per germline, CDR1 SGHTA and CDR2 FQGTGA. The chain's CDR3 is CASSSRNTGELFF. CDR3 bases: TGTGCCAGCAGCAGTAGAAACACCGGGGAGCTGTTTTTT.

The rearrangement joins TRBV18 to TRBJ1-1, with D possibly TRBD1 on 6 matching bases. The CDR3 runs 13 residues. Germline V gene sequence: CDR1 KGHSH, CDR2 LQKENI. Trimming removed 4 bases from V and 6 bases from J, with 12 bases in between. The DNA for the CDR3 is TGTGCCAGCTCACTTACCCAGGGGTCTGAAGCTTTCTTT. It is translated as CASSLTQGSEAFF.

V is TRBV11-3 and J is TRBJ2-1; 7 nucleotides match TRBD1. The J segment lost 7 bases and the V segment lost 0 bases, leaving 6 bases of the junction unmatched. CDR1 SGHNT and CDR2 YENEEA come from the germline V gene. The CDR3 sequence is 15 residues long. DNA for the CDR3: TGTGCCAGCAGCTTAGAAGGACAGGTTGGGAATGAGCAGTTCTTC. Translating it yields CASSLEGQVGNEQFF.

This sequence joins TRBV19 and TRBJ2-7, with TRBD1 identical over 9 bases. V shed 6 bases, J shed 6 bases, and the junction held 6 bases outside the gene matches. Germline V gene sequence: CDR1 LNHDA, CDR2 SQIVND (reference sequence). This CDR3 region has 13 residues. The CDR3 sequence: CASRGQGISEQYF. The CDR3 nucleotides are TGTGCCAGTAGGGGACAGGGAATCTCCGAGCAGTACTTC. The full variable domain, its missing parts supplied by reference TRBV19 and TRBJ2-7, is DGGITQSPKYLFRKEGQNVTLSCEQNLNHDAMYWYRQDPGQGLRLIYYSQIVNDFQKGDIAEGYSVSREKKESFPLTVTSAQKNPTAFYLCASRGQGISEQYFGPGTRLTVT.

This sequence joins TRBV7-9 and TRBJ2-7, with 10 positions matching TRBD1. From germline, CDR1 is SEHNR and CDR2 FQNEAQ (reference sequence). The length of the CDR3 is 18 residues. Trimming took 5 bases from V and 7 from J; bases not matched to a gene: 20. CDR3 region: CASSQRRNRDRGPEEQYF. CDR3 coding DNA: TGTGCCAGCAGCCAACGCCGGAACCGGGACAGGGGACCTGAGGAGCAGTACTTC.

This rearrangement joins TRBV24-1 to TRBJ2-1; TRBD2 agrees at 11 bases. Germline V gene sequence: CDR1 KGHDR, CDR2 SFDVKD. With 1 base clipped from V and 6 bases from J, the junction kept 4 bases outside the gene matches. The CDR3 has 16 amino acids. This chain's CDR3 is CATSDFTSGSPNEQFF. CDR3 coding DNA: TGTGCCACCAGTGATTTTACTAGCGGGAGCCCCAATGAGCAGTTCTTC.

The gene calls are TRBV5-1 and TRBJ2-7; D remains ambiguous. Germline CDR1 reads SGHRS; CDR2 reads YFSETQ. CDR3 length: 14 residues. V was shortened by 0 bases and J by 1 base, with 8 bases between the two germline ends. In nucleotides, the CDR3 is TGCGCCAGCAGCTTGGCGCACAGTTCCTACGAGCAGTACTTC. Encoded protein: CASSLAHSSYEQYF.

The chain combines TRBV20-1 with TRBJ1-1, with D unclear. The CDR3 consists of 9 residues. V dropped 8 bases and J dropped 7 bases, with 8 bases sitting between them. CDR1 and CDR2 (germline): DFQATT, SNEGSKA (reference sequence). This chain's CDR3 is CSPDNEAFF. In nucleotides, the CDR3 is TGCAGTCCCGACAATGAAGCTTTCTTT.

The chain carries TRBV27 and TRBJ2-3; TRBD2 aligns across 7 bases. V shed 9 bases, J shed 6 bases, and the junction held 18 bases outside the gene matches. The germline CDR1 and CDR2 sequences are MNHEY and SMNVEV (reference sequence). The CDR3 is 16 residues long. CDR3 DNA sequence: TGTGCCAGTACGCAATACCGGATTGCCGGGGGGGATACGCAGTATTTT. Its protein is CASTQYRIAGGDTQYF.

CDR3 sequence: CASSTQGNTEAFF. CDR3 DNA sequence: TGTGCCAGCAGCACCCAGGGTAACACTGAAGCTTTCTTT. V is TRBV3-1 (or the pseudogene TRBV3-2) and J is TRBJ1-1, with D maybe TRBD1 (5 bases). V was cut by 5 bases and J by 2 bases, with 9 bases left in between. Looked up from germline, CDR1 is LGHDT and CDR2 is YNNKEL (reference sequence). This CDR3 has 13 residues.

The V call is TRBV27, the J call TRBJ2-5, with a tentative D call TRBD2 (7 bases). Looked up from germline, CDR1 is MNHEY and CDR2 is SMNVEV (reference sequence). V lost 9 bases and J 5 bases, leaving 13 bases between the germline ends. The CDR3 is 12 residues long. CDR3 nucleotide sequence: TGTGCCAGGGGGGGGCAAGGGGAGACCCAGTACTTC. This encodes CARGGQGETQYF.

The chain employs TRBV7-4 and TRBJ2-7; 7 nucleotides align to TRBD2. Germline loops: CDR1 SGHVT, CDR2 SQSDAQ. The junction had 9 bases not matched to a gene; V was cut back by 1 base and J by 3 bases. This CDR3 comprises 16 residues. The CDR3 sequence is CASSLVKAGYFYEQYF. CDR3 bases: TGTGCCAGCAGCTTAGTCAAAGCGGGATATTTCTACGAGCAGTACTTC.

V is TRBV6-1 and J is TRBJ2-3, with 14 bases aligning to TRBD2. The germline V gene encodes CDR1 MNHNS and CDR2 SASEGT. J lost 0 bases, V lost 4 bases, and 9 bases had no gene match. This CDR3 has 19 residues. The CDR3 region is CASSGPTSGRALSTDTQYF. The DNA for the CDR3 is TGTGCCAGCAGTGGTCCGACTAGCGGGAGGGCCCTAAGCACAGATACGCAGTATTTT.

The rearrangement joins TRBV4-1 to TRBJ1-5; TRBD1 agrees at 7 bases. Germline CDR1 reads MGHRA; CDR2 reads YSYEKL. The CDR3 has 15 amino acids. Trimming at V came to 4 bases and at J to 7 bases, leaving 10 bases not matched to a gene. The CDR3 is CASSRGPTGSQPQHF. The CDR3 coding sequence is TGCGCCAGCAGCCGGGGTCCGACAGGGTCCCAGCCCCAGCATTTT.

As concerns this clone: This specimen includes other DNA sequences encoding the same CDR3. This rearrangement joins TRBV18 to TRBJ2-1; D is perhaps TRBD2 (5 bases). Trimming cost V 2 bases and J 4 bases, with 6 bases left between them. This CDR3 is 13 amino acids long. The germline V gene has CDR1 KGHSH and CDR2 LQKENI. The CDR3 region is CASSPGGYNEQFF. The CDR3 DNA reads TGTGCCAGCTCACCAGGCGGGTACAATGAGCAGTTCTTC.

A single count supports this clone. The chain joins TRBV7-8 to TRBJ1-4, with TRBD1 identical over 7 bases. Germline V gene data show CDR1 as SGHVS and CDR2 as FQNEAQ. The CDR3 loop spans 12 amino acids. V lost 6 bases to trimming and J lost 6 bases; unmatched junction nucleotides: 1. CDR3 nucleotides: TGTGCCAGCAGAGACAGGGATGAAAAACTGTTTTTT. Translating gives CASRDRDEKLFF.

The CDR3 DNA reads TGCAGTGCTAGTCCCGGGGGACGGGAGACCCAGTACTTC. Its protein is CSASPGGRETQYF. The rearrangement links TRBV20-1 to TRBJ2-5; TRBD2 is a possible D gene (6 bases). V lost 3 bases to trimming and J lost 5 bases, with 13 bases between them. CDR1 and CDR2 from the germline V gene are DFQATT and SNEGSKA (reference sequence). The CDR3 totals 13 residues.

The chain is built from TRBV12-3 or TRBV12-4 and TRBJ1-2; 8 nucleotides match TRBD1. CDR3 size: 13 residues. J gave up 5 bases and V 3 bases, and 2 bases lay outside the gene matches. CDR3 protein: CASSFNRGYGYTF. The DNA of the CDR3 is TGTGCCAGCAGTTTCAACAGGGGGTATGGCTACACCTTC.

This chain links TRBV5-1 with TRBJ2-5, with D possibly TRBD1 on 5 matching bases. V was pared by 0 bases and J by 3 bases, with 9 bases between. Per germline, CDR1 SGHRS and CDR2 YFSETQ. There are 14 residues in the CDR3. The CDR3 sequence is CASSLGRVEETQYF. In DNA, the CDR3 is TGCGCCAGCAGCTTGGGCAGGGTGGAAGAGACCCAGTACTTC.

The gene calls are TRBV20-1 and TRBJ2-1; D may match TRBD1 or TRBD2 (7 bases each). The CDR3 has 14 amino acids. The V gene's germline CDR1 is DFQATT and CDR2 SNEGSKA (reference sequence). Trimming cost V 3 bases and J 5 bases, with 14 bases left between them. CDR3 DNA sequence: TGCAGTGCTAGTGGGAGGGGGCGGAACAATGAGCAGTTCTTC. As protein: CSASGRGRNNEQFF.

The rearrangement joins TRBV2 to TRBJ1-6; D ambiguous. The CDR3 contains 15 residues. From germline, CDR1 is SNHLY and CDR2 FYNNEI. The ends were cut back, 6 bases at V and 7 bases at J, with 16 bases in the middle. CDR3 in DNA: TGTGCCAGCAGAATGAACCGGGAGATAAATTCACCCCTCCACTTT. Protein: CASRMNREINSPLHF.

The genes are TRBV7-3 and TRBJ2-2, with a possible D match to TRBD2 (6 bases). The CDR3 is 16 residues long. Germline-derived CDR1 and CDR2 are SGHTA and FQGTGA. Between the trimmed V and J ends, which lost 4 bases and 0 bases, there was a span of 12 bases. As DNA, the CDR3 is TGTGCCAGCAGCTCGACGGCGGGAACGAACACCGGGGAGCTGTTTTTT. Residues: CASSSTAGTNTGELFF.

This rearrangement joins TRBV5-5 to TRBJ1-2; D might be TRBD1 (6 bases). This CDR3 has 15 residues. The V and J ends lost 1 base and 0 bases respectively, with 10 bases between them. The germline V gene encodes CDR1 SGHKS and CDR2 YYEKEE (reference sequence). CDR3 sequence (DNA): TGTGCCAGCAGCTTGACGGCAGGGGCTAACTATGGCTACACCTTC. Translated, it gives CASSLTAGANYGYTF.

This clone was observed once. This chain joins TRBV5-6 and TRBJ1-2; TRBD1 matches 9 bases. The germline CDR1 and CDR2 sequences are SGHDT and YYEEEE. The J segment lost 1 base and the V segment lost 2 bases, leaving 3 bases of the junction unmatched. The CDR3 covers 15 residues. The CDR3 reads CASSFWDRVNYGYTF. The CDR3 coding sequence is TGTGCCAGCAGCTTTTGGGACAGGGTTAACTATGGCTACACCTTC.

The chain couples TRBV29-1 to TRBJ2-3; 7 bases agree with TRBD1. Unmatched junction bases numbered 2, after V lost 6 bases and J lost 2 bases. The CDR3 totals 12 residues. CDR1 is SQVTM and CDR2 is ANQGSEA in the germline V gene. In nucleotides, the CDR3 is TGCAGCGTGGGGACAGTCACAGATACGCAGTATTTT. Encoded protein: CSVGTVTDTQYF.

The chain has TRBV4-1 and TRBJ2-7; tentative D call: TRBD1 (6 bases). The V gene's germline CDR1 is MGHRA and CDR2 YSYEKL. The CDR3 loop spans 12 amino acids. V gave up 3 bases and J gave up 9 bases, with 12 bases separating them. DNA for the CDR3: TGCGCCAGCAGCCACCAGGGGAGTAGGCAGTACTTC. Its translation: CASSHQGSRQYF.

The J gene is TRBJ1-2, the V gene TRBV12-3 or TRBV12-4, with no clear D. The CDR3 contains 11 residues. With 5 bases removed from V and 8 bases from J, the gap between germline ends came to 9 bases. CDR3: CASSQQVGYTF. For the CDR3, the DNA is TGTGCCAGCAGTCAGCAGGTCGGCTACACCTTC.

This clone appeared once. The CDR3 region has the DNA TGCGCCAGCAGCTTGGGACAGGTAGCTGCGGAGCTGTTTTTT. This translates into CASSLGQVAAELFF. This chain links TRBV5-1 with TRBJ2-2; D may be TRBD1 (6 bases). Trimming left V 0 bases short and J 10 bases short, with 13 bases between. The CDR3 spans 14 residues. The germline CDR1 and CDR2 sequences are SGHRS and YFSETQ.

This chain joins TRBV3-1 (or the pseudogene TRBV3-2) and TRBJ1-2; D remains unclear. Germline CDR1 reads LGHDT; CDR2 reads YNNKEL (reference sequence). Trimming stripped 1 base from V and 7 bases from J, with 4 bases between. This CDR3 is built from 11 residues. This CDR3 reads CASSQAGGYTF. CDR3 nucleotide sequence: TGTGCCAGCAGCCAAGCCGGTGGCTACACCTTC.

The rearrangement uses TRBV7-8 and TRBJ2-7; TRBD2 matches at 9 bases. This CDR3 has 16 residues. Per the germline V gene, CDR1 is SGHVS and CDR2 is FQNEAQ. Trimming cost V 1 base and J 3 bases; bases outside gene matches: 7. CDR3 in DNA: TGTGCCAGCAGCTTAGTCGTGGCGGGGGGGCTCTACGAGCAGTACTTC. Translation gives CASSLVVAGGLYEQYF. Complete variable domain (other parts from reference TRBV7-8 and TRBJ2-7): GAGVSQSPRYKVAKRGQDVALRCDPISGHVSLFWYQQALGQGPEFLTYFQNEAQLDKSGLPSDRFFAERPEGSVSTLKIQRTQQEDSAVYLCASSLVVAGGLYEQYFGPGTRLTVT.

The V and J genes are TRBV7-2 and TRBJ1-4; 8 nucleotides line up with TRBD1. Germline-derived CDR1 and CDR2 are SGHTA and FQGNSA. This CDR3 is 15 amino acids long. The V and J ends lost 1 base and 10 bases, in that order; junction bases with no gene match: 8. CDR3 protein: CASSLGGQGALKLFF. In DNA, the CDR3 is TGTGCCAGCAGCTTAGGTGGGCAGGGGGCCTTAAAACTGTTTTTT.

The chain is built from TRBV29-1 and TRBJ2-1, with TRBD2 matching over 7 bases. The CDR3 runs 16 residues. Trimming cost V 0 bases and J 0 bases; bases outside gene matches: 5. Germline CDR1 reads SQVTM; CDR2 reads ANQGSEA. The DNA for the CDR3 is TGCAGCGTTGAAGAGGGGACTATCAGCTCCTACAATGAGCAGTTCTTC. Its protein product is CSVEEGTISSYNEQFF.